A selection of T cell receptor beta chains follows, all from one sample in a study of cytomegalovirus exposure and HLA in healthy donors. Generated by immunoSEQ multiplex PCR, the TCRdb table keeps only in-frame clones and is missing some. There are approximately 97,000 clones in the sample; approximately 80% occur only once, and 9.6% lies in the top ten. The material sequenced was PBMCs. These receptors came from a male donor in good health and CMV-seropositive. The CDR3 runs from the conserved cysteine through the conserved F or W. Each record gives: V gene, J gene, D gene, CDR3 protein, CDR3 DNA. D genes are given only for firm matches.

v_gene: TRBV28
j_gene: TRBJ2-7
d_gene: TRBD2
CDR3aa: CASSPPGLAGGSGVEQYF
CDR3nt: TGTGCCAGCAGTCCACCGGGACTAGCGGGAGGTTCGGGGGTCGAGCAGTACTTC

v_gene: TRBV10-3
j_gene: TRBJ2-2
d_gene: .
CDR3aa: CAISDLAPNTGELFF
CDR3nt: TGTGCCATCAGTGACCTAGCTCCGAACACCGGGGAGCTGTTTTTT

v_gene: TRBV7-2
j_gene: TRBJ1-2
d_gene: .
CDR3aa: CASSSFRTTSNYGYTF
CDR3nt: TGTGCCAGCAGCTCATTCAGGACTACCAGCAACTATGGCTACACCTTC

v_gene: TRBV6-1
j_gene: TRBJ2-1
d_gene: .
CDR3aa: CASSDGTGLTNEQFF
CDR3nt: TGTGCCAGCAGTGATGGCACGGGATTGACTAATGAGCAGTTCTTC

v_gene: TRBV5-1
j_gene: TRBJ2-6
d_gene: .
CDR3aa: CASSSSASVNVLTF
CDR3nt: TGCGCCAGCAGCTCTTCCGCAAGCGTTAACGTCCTGACTTTC

v_gene: TRBV7-8
j_gene: TRBJ1-2
d_gene: TRBD1
CDR3aa: CASSSPAGTGIYMNYGYTF
CDR3nt: TGTGCCAGCAGCTCCCCGGCGGGGACAGGGATTTATATGAACTATGGCTACACCTTC

v_gene: TRBV9
j_gene: TRBJ2-5
d_gene: TRBD1
CDR3aa: CASSPNIDRGETQYF
CDR3nt: TGTGCCAGCAGCCCCAACATCGACAGGGGCGAGACCCAGTACTTC

v_gene: TRBV9
j_gene: TRBJ2-1
d_gene: .
CDR3aa: CASSRQAGNEQFF
CDR3nt: TGTGCCAGCAGCCGTCAGGCGGGTAATGAGCAGTTCTTC

v_gene: TRBV4-1
j_gene: TRBJ2-3
d_gene: .
CDR3aa: CASSQEGRYYTDTQYF
CDR3nt: TGCGCCAGCAGCCAAGAGGGGCGGTACTACACAGATACGCAGTATTTT

v_gene: TRBV30
j_gene: TRBJ2-3
d_gene: .
CDR3aa: CAWSPDSLGDTQYF
CDR3nt: TGTGCCTGGAGTCCCGACAGTCTCGGAGATACGCAGTATTTT